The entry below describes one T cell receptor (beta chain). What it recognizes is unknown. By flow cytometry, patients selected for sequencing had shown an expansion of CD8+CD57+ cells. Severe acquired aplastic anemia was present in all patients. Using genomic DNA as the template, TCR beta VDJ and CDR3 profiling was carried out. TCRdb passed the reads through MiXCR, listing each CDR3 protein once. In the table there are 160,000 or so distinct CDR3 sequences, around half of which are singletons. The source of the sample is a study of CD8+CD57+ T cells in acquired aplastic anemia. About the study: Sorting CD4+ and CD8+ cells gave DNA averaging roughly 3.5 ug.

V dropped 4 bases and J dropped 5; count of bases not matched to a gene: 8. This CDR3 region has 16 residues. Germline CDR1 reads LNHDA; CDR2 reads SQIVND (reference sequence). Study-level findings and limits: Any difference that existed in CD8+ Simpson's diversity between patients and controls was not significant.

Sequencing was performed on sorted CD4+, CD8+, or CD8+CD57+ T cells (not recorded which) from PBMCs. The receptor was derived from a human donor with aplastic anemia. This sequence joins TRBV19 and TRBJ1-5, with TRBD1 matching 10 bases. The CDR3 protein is CASSRPGQGPDQPQHF. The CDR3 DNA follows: TGTGCCAGTAGTAGACCGGGACAGGGGCCGGATCAGCCCCAGCATTTT.